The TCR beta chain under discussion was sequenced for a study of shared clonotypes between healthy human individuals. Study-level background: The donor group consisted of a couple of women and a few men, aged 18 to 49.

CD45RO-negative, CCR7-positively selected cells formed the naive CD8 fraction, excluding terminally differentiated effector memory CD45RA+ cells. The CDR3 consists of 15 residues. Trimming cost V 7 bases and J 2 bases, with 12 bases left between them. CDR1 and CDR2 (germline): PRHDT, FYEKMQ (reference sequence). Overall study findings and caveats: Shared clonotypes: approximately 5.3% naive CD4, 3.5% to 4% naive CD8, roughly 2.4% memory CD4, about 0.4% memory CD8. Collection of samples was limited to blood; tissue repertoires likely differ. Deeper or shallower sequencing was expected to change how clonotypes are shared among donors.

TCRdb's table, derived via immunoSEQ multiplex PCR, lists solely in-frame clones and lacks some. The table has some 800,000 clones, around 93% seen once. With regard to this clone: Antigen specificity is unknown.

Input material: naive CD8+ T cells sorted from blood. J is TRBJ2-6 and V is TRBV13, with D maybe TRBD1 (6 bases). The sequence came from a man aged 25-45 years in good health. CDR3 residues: CASILSGAGANVLTF. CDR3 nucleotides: TGTGCCAGCATCCTCTCAGGGGCTGGGGCCAACGTCCTGACTTTC.